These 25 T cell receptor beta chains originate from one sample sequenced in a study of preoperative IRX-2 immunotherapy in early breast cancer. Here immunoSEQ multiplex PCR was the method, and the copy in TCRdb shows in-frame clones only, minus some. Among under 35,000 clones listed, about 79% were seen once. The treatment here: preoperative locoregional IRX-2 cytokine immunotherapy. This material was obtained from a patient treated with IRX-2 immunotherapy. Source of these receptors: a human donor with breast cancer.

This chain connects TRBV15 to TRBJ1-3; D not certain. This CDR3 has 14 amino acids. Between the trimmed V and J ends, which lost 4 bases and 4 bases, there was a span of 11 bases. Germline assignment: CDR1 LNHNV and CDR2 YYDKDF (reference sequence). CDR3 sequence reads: CATSISLGGNTIYF. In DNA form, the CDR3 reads TGTGCCACCAGCATATCTCTGGGAGGAAACACCATATATTTT.

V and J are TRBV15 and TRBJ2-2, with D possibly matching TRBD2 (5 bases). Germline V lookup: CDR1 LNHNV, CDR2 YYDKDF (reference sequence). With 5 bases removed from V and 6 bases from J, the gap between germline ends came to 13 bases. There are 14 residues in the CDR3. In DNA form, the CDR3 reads TGTGCCACCAGCGAACAAACTAGTTCCGGGGAGCTGTTTTTT. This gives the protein CATSEQTSSGELFF. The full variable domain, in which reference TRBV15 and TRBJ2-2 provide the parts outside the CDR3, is DAMVIQNPRYQVTQFGKPVTLSCSQTLNHNVMYWYQQKSSQAPKLLFHYYDKDFNNEADTPDNFQSRRPNTSFCFLDIRSPGLGDTAMYLCATSEQTSSGELFFGEGSRLTVL.

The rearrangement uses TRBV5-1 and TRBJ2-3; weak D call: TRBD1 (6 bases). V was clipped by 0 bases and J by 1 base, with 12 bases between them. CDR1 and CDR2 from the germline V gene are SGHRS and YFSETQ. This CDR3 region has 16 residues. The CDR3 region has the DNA TGCGCCAGCAGCTTGGTCACAGGGCTTCGCACAGATACGCAGTATTTT. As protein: CASSLVTGLRTDTQYF. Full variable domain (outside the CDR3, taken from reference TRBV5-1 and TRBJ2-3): KAGVTQTPRYLIKTRGQQVTLSCSPISGHRSVSWYQQTPGQGLQFLFEYFSETQRNKGNFPGRFSGRQFSNSRSEMNVSTLELGDSALYLCASSLVTGLRTDTQYFGPGTRLTVL.

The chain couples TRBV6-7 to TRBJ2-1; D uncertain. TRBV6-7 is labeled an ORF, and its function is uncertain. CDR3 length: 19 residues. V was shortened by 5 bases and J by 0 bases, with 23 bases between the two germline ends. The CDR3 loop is CASSERAVSYISSYNEQFF. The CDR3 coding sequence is TGTGCCAGCAGTGAAAGGGCGGTGTCATACATTAGCTCCTACAATGAGCAGTTCTTC.

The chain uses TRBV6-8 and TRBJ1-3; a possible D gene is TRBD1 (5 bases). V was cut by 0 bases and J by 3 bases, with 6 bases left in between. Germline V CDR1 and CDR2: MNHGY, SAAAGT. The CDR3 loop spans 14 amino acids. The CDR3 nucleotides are TGTGCCAGCAGTTACTCGGGGGTTGGAAACACCATATATTTT. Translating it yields CASSYSGVGNTIYF.

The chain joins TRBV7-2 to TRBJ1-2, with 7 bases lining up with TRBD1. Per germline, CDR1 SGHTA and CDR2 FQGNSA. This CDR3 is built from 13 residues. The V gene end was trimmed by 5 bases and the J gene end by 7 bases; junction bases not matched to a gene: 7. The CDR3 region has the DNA TGTGCCAGCAGCCCTACTGAGGGGGCTGGCTACACCTTC. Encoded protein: CASSPTEGAGYTF. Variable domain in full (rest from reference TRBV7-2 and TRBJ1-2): GAGVSQSPSNKVTEKGKDVELRCDPISGHTALYWYRQSLGQGLEFLIYFQGNSAPDKSGLPSDRFSAERTGGSVSTLTIQRTQQEDSAVYLCASSPTEGAGYTFGSGTRLTVV.

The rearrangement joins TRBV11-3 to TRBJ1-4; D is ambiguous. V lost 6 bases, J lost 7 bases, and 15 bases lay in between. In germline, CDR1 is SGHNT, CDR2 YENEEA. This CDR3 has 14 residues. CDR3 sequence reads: CASSPRVGGEKLFF. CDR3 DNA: TGTGCCAGCAGTCCCCGGGTGGGCGGTGAAAAACTGTTTTTT.

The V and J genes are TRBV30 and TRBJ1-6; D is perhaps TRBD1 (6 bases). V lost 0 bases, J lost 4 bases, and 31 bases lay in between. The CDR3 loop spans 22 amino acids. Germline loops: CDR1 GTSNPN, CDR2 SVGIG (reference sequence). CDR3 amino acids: CAWSVRDHRDMQNGPYNSPLHF. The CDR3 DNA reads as TGTGCCTGGAGTGTAAGGGATCACCGGGACATGCAGAACGGTCCGTATAATTCACCCCTCCACTTT.

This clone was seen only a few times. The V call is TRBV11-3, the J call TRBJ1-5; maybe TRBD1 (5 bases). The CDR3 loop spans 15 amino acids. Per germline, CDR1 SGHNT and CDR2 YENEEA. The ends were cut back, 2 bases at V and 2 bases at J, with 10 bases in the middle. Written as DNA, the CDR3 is TGTGCCAGCAGCTTATTTGACAGAGGCAATCAGCCCCAGCATTTT. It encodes CASSLFDRGNQPQHF.

The CDR3 loop is CASSPPGRWNTEAFF. CDR3 nucleotides: TGTGCCAGCAGCCCCCCGGGTAGGTGGAACACTGAAGCTTTCTTT. This chain uses TRBV7-8 with TRBJ1-1; no clear D. CDR1 and CDR2 from the germline V gene are SGHVS and FQNEAQ. There are 15 residues in the CDR3. V was pared by 5 bases and J by 1 base, with 14 bases between.

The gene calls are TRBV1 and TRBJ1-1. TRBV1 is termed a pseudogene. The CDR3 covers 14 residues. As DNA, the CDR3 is TGCGCCAGCAGCCAAGTTGAAGGGCTTGGGCGAGGTTTCTTT. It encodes CASSQVEGLGRGFF.

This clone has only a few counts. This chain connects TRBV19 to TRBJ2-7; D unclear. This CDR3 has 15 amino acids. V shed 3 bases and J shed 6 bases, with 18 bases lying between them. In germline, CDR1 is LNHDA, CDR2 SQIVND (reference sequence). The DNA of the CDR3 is TGTGCCAGTAGTATTAGCACCCACCGGGCCTCCGAGCAGTACTTC. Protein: CASSISTHRASEQYF.

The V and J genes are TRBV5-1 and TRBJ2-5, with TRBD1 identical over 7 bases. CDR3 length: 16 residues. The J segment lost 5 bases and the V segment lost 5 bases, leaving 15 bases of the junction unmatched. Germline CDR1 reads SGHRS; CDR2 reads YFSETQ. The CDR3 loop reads CASRRSGTDGWETQYF. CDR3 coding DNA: TGCGCCAGCAGGAGGTCTGGGACAGATGGTTGGGAGACCCAGTACTTC.

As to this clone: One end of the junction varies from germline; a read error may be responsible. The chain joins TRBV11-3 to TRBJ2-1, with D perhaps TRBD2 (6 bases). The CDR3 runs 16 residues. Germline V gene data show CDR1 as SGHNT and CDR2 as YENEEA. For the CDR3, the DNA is TGTGCCAGCAGCTCCGAAGCGGGTTTCTCCTATAATGAGCAGTTCTTC. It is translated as CASSSEAGFSYNEQFF.

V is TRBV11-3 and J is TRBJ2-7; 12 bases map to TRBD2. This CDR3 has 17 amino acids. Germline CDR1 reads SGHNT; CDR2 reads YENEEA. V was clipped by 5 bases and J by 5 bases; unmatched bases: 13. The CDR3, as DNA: TGTGCCAGCAGCCCGGTGCTAGCGGGAGGGCCGCTGGACGAGCAGTACTTC. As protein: CASSPVLAGGPLDEQYF.

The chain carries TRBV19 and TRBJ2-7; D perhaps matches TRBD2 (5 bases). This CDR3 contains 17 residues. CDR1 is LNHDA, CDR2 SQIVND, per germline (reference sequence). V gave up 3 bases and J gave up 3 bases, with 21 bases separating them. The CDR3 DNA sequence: TGTGCCAGTAGTATGGGTGGAGGACTCCGCCCGAACTACGAGCAGTACTTC. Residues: CASSMGGGLRPNYEQYF. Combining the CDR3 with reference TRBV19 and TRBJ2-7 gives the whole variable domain DGGITQSPKYLFRKEGQNVTLSCEQNLNHDAMYWYRQDPGQGLRLIYYSQIVNDFQKGDIAEGYSVSREKKESFPLTVTSAQKNPTAFYLCASSMGGGLRPNYEQYFGPGTRLTVT.

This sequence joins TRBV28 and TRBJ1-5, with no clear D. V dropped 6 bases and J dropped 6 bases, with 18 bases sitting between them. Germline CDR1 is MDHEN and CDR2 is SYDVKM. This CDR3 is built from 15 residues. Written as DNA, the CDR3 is TGTGCCAGCAGCCTGGACGGCGGAGAGGGTCAGCCCCAGCATTTT. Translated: CASSLDGGEGQPQHF. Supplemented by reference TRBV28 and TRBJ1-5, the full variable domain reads DVKVTQSSRYLVKRTGEKVFLECVQDMDHENMFWYRQDPGLGLRLIYFSYDVKMKEKGDIPEGYSVSREKKERFSLILESASTNQTSMYLCASSLDGGEGQPQHFGDGTRLSIL.

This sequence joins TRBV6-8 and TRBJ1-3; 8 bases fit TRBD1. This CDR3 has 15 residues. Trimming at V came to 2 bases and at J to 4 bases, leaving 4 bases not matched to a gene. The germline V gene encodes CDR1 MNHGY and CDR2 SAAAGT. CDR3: CASSYKTGAGNTIYF. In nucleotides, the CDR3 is TGTGCCAGCAGTTACAAGACAGGGGCCGGAAACACCATATATTTT.

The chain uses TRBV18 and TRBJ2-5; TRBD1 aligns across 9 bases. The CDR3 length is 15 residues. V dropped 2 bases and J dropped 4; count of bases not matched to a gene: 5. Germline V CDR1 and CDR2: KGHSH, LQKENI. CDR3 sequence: CASSPGTGGRETQYF. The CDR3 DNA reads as TGTGCCAGCTCACCAGGAACAGGGGGCCGAGAGACCCAGTACTTC.

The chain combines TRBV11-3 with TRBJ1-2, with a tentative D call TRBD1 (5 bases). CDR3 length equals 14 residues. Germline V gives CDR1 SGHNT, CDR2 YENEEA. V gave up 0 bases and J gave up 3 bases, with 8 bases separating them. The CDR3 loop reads CASSLEGGDYGYTF. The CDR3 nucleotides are TGTGCCAGCAGCTTAGAGGGGGGGGACTATGGCTACACCTTC.

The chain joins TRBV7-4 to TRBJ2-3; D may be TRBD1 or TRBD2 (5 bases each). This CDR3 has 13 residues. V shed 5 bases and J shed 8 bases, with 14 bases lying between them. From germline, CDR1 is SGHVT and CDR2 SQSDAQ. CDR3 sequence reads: CASSQDWGTTQYF. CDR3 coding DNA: TGTGCCAGCAGCCAAGATTGGGGGACTACGCAGTATTTT.

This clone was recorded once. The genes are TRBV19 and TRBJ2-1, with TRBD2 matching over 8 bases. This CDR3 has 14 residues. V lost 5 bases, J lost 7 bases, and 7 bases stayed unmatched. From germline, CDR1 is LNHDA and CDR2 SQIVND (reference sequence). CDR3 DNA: TGTGCCAGTAGTCGGGAGGGCCTAGGTAATGAGCAGTTCTTC. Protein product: CASSREGLGNEQFF.

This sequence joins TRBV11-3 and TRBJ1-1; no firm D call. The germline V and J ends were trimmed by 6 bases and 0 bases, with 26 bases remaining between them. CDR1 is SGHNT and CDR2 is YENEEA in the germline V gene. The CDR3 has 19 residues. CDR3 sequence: CASSQKPREEQVMNTEAFF. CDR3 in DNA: TGTGCCAGCAGTCAAAAGCCTAGGGAGGAGCAAGTCATGAACACTGAAGCTTTCTTT.

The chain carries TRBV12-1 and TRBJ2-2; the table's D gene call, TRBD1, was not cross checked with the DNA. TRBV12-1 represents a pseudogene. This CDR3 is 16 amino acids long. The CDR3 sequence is CASSFYDRGYTGELFF. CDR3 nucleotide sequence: TGTGCCAGCAGCTTCTATGACAGGGGGTACACCGGGGAGCTGTTTTTT.

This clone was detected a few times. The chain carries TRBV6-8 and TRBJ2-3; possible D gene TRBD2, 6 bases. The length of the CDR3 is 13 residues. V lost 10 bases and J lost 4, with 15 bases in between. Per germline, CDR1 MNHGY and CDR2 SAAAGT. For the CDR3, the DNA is TGTGCCACCCTTCCTCGACTAGCAGATACGCAGTATTTT. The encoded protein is CATLPRLADTQYF.